The entry below describes one T cell receptor (beta chain). The sample belongs to a study of control samples from healthy donors and cancer patients. Generated by immunoSEQ multiplex PCR, the TCRdb table keeps only in-frame clones and is missing some. Altogether some 150,000 clones are present, 93% being singletons, with the ten largest covering about 4%. The TCR comes from a woman between 55 and 75 years old in good health. The sequencing input was blood.

CDR3 DNA sequence: TGTGCCTGGAGTGCGATTAACTATGGCTACACCTTC. This codes for CAWSAINYGYTF. The chain carries TRBV30 and TRBJ1-2; D is ambiguous. The V gene's germline CDR1 is GTSNPN and CDR2 SVGIG (reference sequence). The CDR3 has 12 amino acids. Trimming took 1 base from V and 1 from J, leaving 4 bases between them. Complete variable domain (other parts from reference TRBV30 and TRBJ1-2): SQTIHQWPATLVQPVGSPLSLECTVEGTSNPNLYWYRQAAGRGLQLLFYSVGIGQISSEVPQNLSASRPQDRQFILSSKKLLLSDSGFYLCAWSAINYGYTFGSGTRLTVV.